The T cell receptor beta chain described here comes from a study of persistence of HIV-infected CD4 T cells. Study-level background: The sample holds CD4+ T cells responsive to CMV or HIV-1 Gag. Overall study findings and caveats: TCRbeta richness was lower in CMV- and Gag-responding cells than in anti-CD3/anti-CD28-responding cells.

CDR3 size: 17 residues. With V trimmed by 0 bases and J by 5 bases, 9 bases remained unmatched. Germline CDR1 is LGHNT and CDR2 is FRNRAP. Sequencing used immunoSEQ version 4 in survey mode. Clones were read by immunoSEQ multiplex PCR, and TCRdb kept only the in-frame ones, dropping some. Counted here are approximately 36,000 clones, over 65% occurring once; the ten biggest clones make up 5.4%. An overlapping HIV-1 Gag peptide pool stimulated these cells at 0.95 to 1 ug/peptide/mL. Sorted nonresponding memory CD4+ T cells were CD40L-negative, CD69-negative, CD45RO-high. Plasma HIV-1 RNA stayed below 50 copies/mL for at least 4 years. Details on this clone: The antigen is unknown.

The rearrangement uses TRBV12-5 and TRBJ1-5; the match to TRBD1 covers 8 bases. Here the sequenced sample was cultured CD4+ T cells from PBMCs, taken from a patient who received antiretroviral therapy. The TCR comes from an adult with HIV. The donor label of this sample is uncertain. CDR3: CASGLVGSGQGDQPQHF. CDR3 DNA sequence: TGTGCTAGTGGTTTGGTAGGTTCTGGACAGGGCGATCAGCCCCAGCATTTT.